Sequencing of this T cell receptor (beta chain) was carried out in a study of CXCR3-negative and CXCR3-positive naive CD8 T cells. Study-level background: Cumulative TRB read yield was approximately 135 million, averaging about 1.5 +/- 0.3 million per library.

UMI-labeled TRB cDNA libraries were prepared by 5' RACE. TCRdb re-called the 5' RACE reads and gives one entry per CDR3 protein, without DNA. The sample data list over 55,000 distinct CDR3 sequences. Points from the study as a whole: Hydrophobicity of TRB CDR3s was greater in CXCR3-positive naive cells than in CXCR3-negative naive cells. TRBV-TRBJ usage was similar across naive CXCR3 subsets but distinct in memory cells. Fresh PBMCs served for most assays, and CXCR3 expression fell partially after cryopreservation.

CDR1 SQVTM and CDR2 ANQGSEA come from the germline V gene. This CDR3 is 13 amino acids long. Details on this clonotype: As yet, its antigen is unknown.

The chain has TRBV29-1 and TRBJ2-7; TCRdb returns TRBD1, unconfirmable since there is no DNA. This receptor was identified in a human donor in good health. Some clones in this sample may be carry-over from other donors' samples. Sequenced input: naive CXCR3+ CD8+ T cells from blood. Subset denoted: CD45RO-CCR7+CD27+CD95- naive CD8+ T cells expressing CXCR3 (TNR3+). CDR3 sequence reads: CSVEDGRDYEQYF.